The source of this T cell receptor beta chain is a study of regulatory T cells in long-lasting Graves disease. Regarding the study as a whole: Under persistent disease, TRBV28, TRBJ1-2 and TRBJ2-5 were used preferentially. The small sample size may have reduced accuracy.

In the case of this clonotype: What it recognizes is unknown.

iRepertoire HTBI primers and Arm-PCR of CDR3 regions built TCR beta libraries. A single record per CDR3 protein comes from TCRdb applying MiXCR to the multiplex PCR reads. The sample lists about 470,000 distinct CDR3 sequences, 20% to 25% occurring once. Looked up from germline, CDR1 is DFQATT and CDR2 is SNEGSKA (reference sequence). The CDR3 runs to 13 residues. V lost 0 bases and J 7 bases, leaving 12 bases between the germline ends. Time point given: persistent/refractory GD, antithyroid drugs over 5 years with positive TRAb. With RNA extracted from PBMCs as input, the TCR library was made. Diagnosing Graves' disease relied on the American Thyroid Association guidelines.

The TCR comes from a female donor with Graves disease. This material consisted of peripheral blood mononuclear cells (PBMCs), taken when the disease was refractory, from a patient treated with antithyroid drugs. The chain links TRBV20-1 to TRBJ1-2; D ambiguous. The CDR3 coding sequence is TGCAGTGCTAGAGAGCAAGCAGTAGTTGGCTACACCTTC. It specifies CSAREQAVVGYTF.